This entry describes one T cell receptor beta chain. The data belong to a study of blood T cell repertoires in COVID-19. Turning to the study itself: The origin of the acute and convalescent COVID-19 samples was the United States, Italy and Spain. The cDNA or gDNA used as material had been derived from T cells, B-cell-depleted T cells, or PBMCs.

As handled by the study authors: Reference gene primer amplification gave estimated nucleated cell counts. Here immunoSEQ multiplex PCR was the method, and the copy in TCRdb shows in-frame clones only, minus some. That table supplies the V and J calls and clone size; D and trimming were determined from the DNA. The table shows fewer than 85,000 clones, with roughly 90% occurring only once. The CDR3 runs 15 residues. The germline V gene encodes CDR1 SNHLY and CDR2 FYNNEI. The V gene end was trimmed by 8 bases and the J gene end by 3 bases; junction bases not matched to a gene: 8. This clonotype was sampled from a human donor in a cohort sampled during active COVID-19. The sample was peripheral blood. The rearrangement links TRBV2 to TRBJ1-5, with TRBD1 matching 9 bases. CDR3 region: CASAPRTGDNQPQHF. In nucleotides, the CDR3 is TGTGCCAGCGCTCCAAGGACAGGGGACAATCAGCCCCAGCATTTT.